The rows below give T cell receptor beta chains drawn from one sample of a study of graft-versus-host responses after intestinal transplantation. Here immunoSEQ multiplex PCR was the method, and the copy in TCRdb shows in-frame clones only, minus some. The sample records about 43,000 clones, about 95% being singletons. This material consisted of PBMCs, taken approximately 340 days after intestinal transplant. The receptors originated from a human patient who received an intestinal transplant, so some T cells may come from the graft donor. The CDR3 runs from the conserved cysteine through the conserved F or W. The size field is filled for only some rows; it gives once, few, many or a size class.

j_call: TRBJ2-1; v_call: TRBV29-1; clone_size: NA; cdr3_aa: CSVTPRTSGYEQFF
j_call: TRBJ2-3; v_call: TRBV6-4; clone_size: NA; cdr3_aa: CASSDSPTDTQYF
j_call: TRBJ2-4; v_call: TRBV10-3; clone_size: NA; cdr3_aa: CATQDLNRRSNIQYF
j_call: TRBJ1-2; v_call: TRBV18; clone_size: NA; cdr3_aa: CASSALPGTDGANYGYTF
j_call: TRBJ2-7; v_call: TRBV2; clone_size: once; cdr3_aa: CASTYSYEQYF
j_call: TRBJ2-1; v_call: TRBV27; clone_size: once; cdr3_aa: CASSLTSHYNEQFF
j_call: TRBJ1-5; v_call: TRBV2; clone_size: NA; cdr3_aa: CASSNRGPAAAQHF
j_call: TRBJ1-2; v_call: TRBV6-5; clone_size: NA; cdr3_aa: CASSHTVPDGYTF
j_call: TRBJ2-7; v_call: TRBV5-4; clone_size: NA; cdr3_aa: CASSLGTSGYYEQYF
j_call: TRBJ2-7; v_call: TRBV27; clone_size: few; cdr3_aa: CASRGLAVEQYF
j_call: TRBJ1-1; v_call: TRBV27; clone_size: NA; cdr3_aa: CASIGWDRGYAEAFF
j_call: TRBJ2-7; v_call: TRBV5-4; clone_size: NA; cdr3_aa: CASSTRTSGRYEQYF
j_call: TRBJ2-7; v_call: TRBV6-5; clone_size: NA; cdr3_aa: CASSWTGSSYEQYF
j_call: TRBJ2-7; v_call: TRBV14; clone_size: NA; cdr3_aa: CASSQGLAQQYF
j_call: TRBJ2-1; v_call: TRBV28; clone_size: NA; cdr3_aa: CASSSAGTSRYNEQFF
j_call: TRBJ2-1; v_call: TRBV7-3; clone_size: NA; cdr3_aa: CASSLLAGGYNEQFF
j_call: TRBJ2-7; v_call: TRBV5-6; clone_size: NA; cdr3_aa: CASSLWGARDEQYF
j_call: TRBJ2-3; v_call: TRBV5-4; clone_size: NA; cdr3_aa: CASSHGGEALDTQYF
j_call: TRBJ2-7; v_call: TRBV11-3; clone_size: NA; cdr3_aa: CASSLAVGYEQYF
j_call: TRBJ2-1; v_call: TRBV23-1; clone_size: once; cdr3_aa: CASSQSSSGEYNEQFF
j_call: TRBJ1-6; v_call: TRBV7-9; clone_size: NA; cdr3_aa: CASSLDSRSSPLHF
j_call: TRBJ2-7; v_call: TRBV9; clone_size: NA; cdr3_aa: CASSESERVHEQYF
j_call: TRBJ1-5; v_call: TRBV19; clone_size: NA; cdr3_aa: CASSIRRDRLNQPQHF